This entry describes one T cell receptor (beta chain). Its antigen is not known. The data are from a study of shared clonotypes between healthy human individuals. Study details: A couple of female and a few male donors aged 18 to 49 were enrolled. General observations from the study: Estimated clonotype richness was generally higher in naive than memory subsets.

Using immunoSEQ multiplex PCR, the repertoire was profiled, and TCRdb retains in-frame clones only, with some absent. The sample lists around 690,000 clones, less than 95% occurring once. This CDR3 spans 17 amino acids. Trimming removed 1 base from V and 0 bases from J, with 16 bases in between. CDR1 SEHNR and CDR2 FQNEAQ come from the germline V gene (reference sequence). Source material: memory CD8+ T cells from PBMCs. Subset described: CD45RO+ cells pooled with CCR7-negative TemRA cells. This sequence joins TRBV7-9 and TRBJ2-7; D gene uncertain. The receptor was derived from a man aged 18 to 29 in good health. Some clones in this sample may be carry-over from other donors' samples. The CDR3 DNA reads TGTGCCAGCAGCTTAGAGCGAAGAGGACCGCGCTCCTACGAGCAGTACTTC. This codes for CASSLERRGPRSYEQYF.